This passage covers 14 T cell receptor beta chains from one sample sequenced in a study of CXCR3-negative and CXCR3-positive naive CD8 T cells. It was by 5' RACE with UMI labels that the TRB cDNA libraries were prepared. Following a re-call of the 5' RACE reads, TCRdb has one entry per CDR3 protein and lacks DNA. The sample holds about 80,000 distinct CDR3 sequences. The sequenced sample consisted of naive CXCR3- CD8+ T cells from blood. Subset here: CD45RO-CCR7+CD27+CD95- naive CD8+ T cells lacking CXCR3 (TNR3-). These receptors all come from a human donor in good health. Some clones in this sample may be carry-over from other donors' samples.

The chain carries TRBV11-1 and TRBJ2-7. The CDR3 has 13 amino acids. CDR1 and CDR2 (germline): SGHAT, FQDESV (reference sequence). The CDR3 sequence is CASSLGVSGEQYF.

J is TRBJ2-1 and V is TRBV6-6; TCRdb reports TRBD2, a call that lacks DNA to check it against. The germline CDR1 and CDR2 sequences are MNHNY and SVGAGI (reference sequence). CDR3 length equals 14 residues. CDR3 sequence reads: CASSPTRGLNEQFF.

The gene calls are TRBV5-1 and TRBJ1-2; TCRdb selects TRBD1, and the lack of DNA leaves this call unchecked. Germline V gene sequence: CDR1 SGHRS, CDR2 YFSETQ. The CDR3 consists of 13 residues. The CDR3 spells CASSLDRQGQITF. Using reference TRBV5-1 and TRBJ1-2 for the parts outside the CDR3, the full variable domain is KAGVTQTPRYLIKTRGQQVTLSCSPISGHRSVSWYQQTPGQGLQFLFEYFSETQRNKGNFPGRFSGRQFSNSRSEMNVSTLELGDSALYLCASSLDRQGQITFGSGTRLTVV.

This chain links TRBV3-1 with TRBJ2-7. Germline loops: CDR1 LGHDT, CDR2 YNNKEL (reference sequence). CDR3 length: 14 residues. The CDR3 loop reads CASPRRDSSYEQYF.

The V call is TRBV10-3, the J call TRBJ2-1. The CDR3 covers 16 residues. CDR1 is ENHRY, CDR2 SYGVKD, per germline. The CDR3 here is CAISVLGGSSYNEQFF.

V gene TRBV5-1 combines with J gene TRBJ2-7; TCRdb returns TRBD1, unconfirmable since there is no DNA. Germline CDR1 SGHRS, CDR2 YFSETQ. The CDR3 length is 14 residues. CDR3 loop: CASSSAGTGDEQYF.

This sequence joins TRBV29-1 and TRBJ2-1. CDR3 length: 14 amino acids. The germline V gene has CDR1 SQVTM and CDR2 ANQGSEA. The CDR3 spells CSVVPLLDYNEQFF.

The chain joins TRBV29-1 to TRBJ2-7. The CDR3 covers 14 residues. CDR1 SQVTM and CDR2 ANQGSEA come from the germline V gene. The CDR3 sequence is CSVVFQASSYEQYF.

This chain connects TRBV12-3 or TRBV12-4 to TRBJ2-3; TCRdb proposes TRBD2, but this gene call is untestable without DNA. The CDR3 covers 14 residues. CDR3: CASSRETRGDTQYF.

The J gene is TRBJ2-1, the V gene TRBV19; TCRdb reports TRBD2, a call that lacks DNA to check it against. CDR3 length: 13 residues. The germline V gene has CDR1 LNHDA and CDR2 SQIVND (reference sequence). CDR3 region: CASSETSPYEQFF.

This chain links TRBV7-2 with TRBJ2-1; checking the TCRdb D call of TRBD2 is not possible without DNA. The germline V gene encodes CDR1 SGHTA and CDR2 FQGNSA. The CDR3 has 16 amino acids. Here the CDR3 reads CASSSHHPLSYNEQFF.

The rearrangement joins TRBV28 to TRBJ2-4; the D gene TCRdb calls, TRBD1, cannot be checked with no DNA. Germline CDR1 is MDHEN and CDR2 is SYDVKM. There are 14 residues in the CDR3. CDR3 loop: CASSFPLAKNIQYF.

Here the CDR3 reads CASSHPGLAGYEQFF. The V and J genes are TRBV7-6 and TRBJ2-1; lacking DNA, the TRBD2 call made by TCRdb goes unchecked. Germline values: CDR1 SGHVS, CDR2 FNYEAQ. The CDR3 length is 15 residues.

The chain links TRBV28 to TRBJ2-2; TCRdb names TRBD2, which stays unverified in the absence of DNA. Looked up from germline, CDR1 is MDHEN and CDR2 is SYDVKM. The CDR3 loop spans 11 amino acids. The CDR3 loop reads CATSWVGELFF.